This T cell receptor beta chain comes out of a study of cytomegalovirus exposure and HLA in healthy donors. Study-level results: Common viral pathogens were later found to be apparently linked to several of the most significant clusters.

A remark on this clone: The target antigen is unknown. This specimen includes other DNA sequences encoding the same CDR3.

Vbeta (60) and Jbeta (13) primers were used in the PCR. The table came from immunoSEQ multiplex PCR; TCRdb's copy has only in-frame clones and leaves some out. The sample has around 170,000 clones; approximately 84% are singletons. Germline V gives CDR1 SGDLS, CDR2 YYNGEE. The CDR3 has 13 residues. Trimming took 0 bases from V and 5 from J, leaving 5 bases between them. This receptor was taken from a man aged 50-59 years in good health and CMV-seronegative. Sample: PBMCs. J is TRBJ2-2 and V is TRBV9, with D maybe TRBD1 (5 bases). The CDR3 region is CASSVAGTGELFF. The CDR3 bases are TGTGCCAGCAGCGTAGCAGGGACCGGGGAGCTGTTTTTT. Full variable domain (missing parts from reference TRBV9 and TRBJ2-2): DSGVTQTPKHLITATGQRVTLRCSPRSGDLSVYWYQQSLDQGLQFLIQYYNGEERAKGNILERFSAQQFPDLHSELNLSSLELGDSALYFCASSVAGTGELFFGEGSRLTVL.